This paragraph covers one T cell receptor beta chain sequence. What it binds is unknown. The same CDR3 is also encoded by other DNA sequences in this sample. The junction had 4 bases not matched to a gene; V was cut back by 6 bases and J by 0 bases. Germline-derived CDR1 and CDR2 are MNHEY and SVGAGI. The CDR3 has 14 residues. These data come from a study of siplizumab effects on memory and regulatory T cells. Sequenced by immunoSEQ multiplex PCR; TCRdb stores in-frame clones only, minus some. Among 57,000 or so clones, around 80% were seen once, and the ten largest hold about 0.41%. Study findings and constraints: Mapping to unstimulated subsets was achieved for only a minor fraction of alloreactive clones. A significant reduction in alloreactive sequences traceable to unstimulated CD4+ memory cells was produced by siplizumab. Proof of suppressive function in proliferating Tregs from siplizumab cultures was not established. Controls had approximately 25% Treg-derived mappable alloreactive CD4+ clones on average, versus roughly 70% with siplizumab.

This chain joins TRBV6-5 and TRBJ1-2; TRBD1 agrees at 7 bases. The TCR was taken from a human donor in good health. The sequencing input was memory CD4+ T cells sorted from blood. The CDR3, as DNA: TGTGCCAGCAGCTCCGGGACAGCTAACTATGGCTACACCTTC. Amino acids: CASSSGTANYGYTF.